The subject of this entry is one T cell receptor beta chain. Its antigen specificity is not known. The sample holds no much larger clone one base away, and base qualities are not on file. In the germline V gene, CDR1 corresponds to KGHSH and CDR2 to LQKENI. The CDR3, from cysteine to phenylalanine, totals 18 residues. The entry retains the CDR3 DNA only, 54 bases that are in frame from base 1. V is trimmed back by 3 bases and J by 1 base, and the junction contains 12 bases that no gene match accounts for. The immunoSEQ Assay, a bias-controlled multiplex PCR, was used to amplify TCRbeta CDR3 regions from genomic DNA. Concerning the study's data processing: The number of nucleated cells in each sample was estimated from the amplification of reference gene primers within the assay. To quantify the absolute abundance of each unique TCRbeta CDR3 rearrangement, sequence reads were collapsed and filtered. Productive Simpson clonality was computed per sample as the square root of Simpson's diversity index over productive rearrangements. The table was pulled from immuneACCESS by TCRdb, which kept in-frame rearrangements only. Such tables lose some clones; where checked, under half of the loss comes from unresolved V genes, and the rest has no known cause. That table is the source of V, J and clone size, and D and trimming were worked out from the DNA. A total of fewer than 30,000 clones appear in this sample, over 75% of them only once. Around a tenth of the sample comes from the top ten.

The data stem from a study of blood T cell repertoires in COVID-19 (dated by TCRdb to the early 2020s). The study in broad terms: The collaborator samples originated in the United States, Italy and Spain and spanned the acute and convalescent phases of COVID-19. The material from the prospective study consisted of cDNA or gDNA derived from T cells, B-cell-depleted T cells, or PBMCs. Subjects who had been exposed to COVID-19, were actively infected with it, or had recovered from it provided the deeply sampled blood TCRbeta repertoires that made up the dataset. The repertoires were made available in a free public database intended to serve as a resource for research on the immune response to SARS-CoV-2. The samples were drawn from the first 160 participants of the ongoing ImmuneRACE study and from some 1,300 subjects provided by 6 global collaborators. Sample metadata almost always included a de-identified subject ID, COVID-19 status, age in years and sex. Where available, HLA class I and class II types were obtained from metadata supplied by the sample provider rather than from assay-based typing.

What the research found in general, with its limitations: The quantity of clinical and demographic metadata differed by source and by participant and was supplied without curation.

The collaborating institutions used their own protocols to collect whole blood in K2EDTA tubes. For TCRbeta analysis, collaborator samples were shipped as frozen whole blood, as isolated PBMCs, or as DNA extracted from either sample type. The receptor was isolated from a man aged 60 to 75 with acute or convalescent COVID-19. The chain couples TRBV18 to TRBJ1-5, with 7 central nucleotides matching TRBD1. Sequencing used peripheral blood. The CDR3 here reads CASSPRSLGQNSNQPQHF. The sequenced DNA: TGTGCCAGCTCACCCCGGTCGCTGGGACAGAACAGCAATCAGCCCCAGCATTTT.